Shown below are 24 T cell receptor beta chains from a single sample sequenced in a study of prognosis after radiotherapy for stage I lung cancer. Genomic DNA yielded TCR beta CDR3, amplified by two-round multiplex PCR. The authors ran first-round PCR with primers specific to each TRBV and TRBJ gene. TCRdb fed the multiplex PCR reads into MiXCR, producing one record per CDR3 protein. The sample carries under 75,000 distinct CDR3 sequences, around a quarter recorded once. The sample was PBMCs, taken before or after stereotactic body radiation therapy (not recorded which). Receptor source: a donor of 50 years or more with non-small cell lung cancer.

This clonotype was counted ten times or more. The rearrangement links TRBV3-1 to TRBJ1-2, with a possible D match to TRBD1 (5 bases). Germline CDR1 reads LGHDT; CDR2 reads YNNKEL (reference sequence). V was cut by 2 bases and J by 6 bases, with 19 bases left in between. The length of the CDR3 is 16 residues. CDR3 protein: CASSQTWHGGENGYTF. The DNA of the CDR3 is TGTGCCAGCAGCCAAACGTGGCACGGGGGTGAGAATGGCTACACCTTC.

The chain links TRBV6-1 to TRBJ2-1; unclear D gene. The V end was cut by 6 bases, the J end by 7 bases, with 16 bases between. The CDR3 is 14 residues long. Germline CDR1 is MNHNS and CDR2 is SASEGT. The CDR3 DNA reads as TGTGCCAGCAGGTCAACAGTGGATTGGAATGAGCAGTTCTTC. Its protein product is CASRSTVDWNEQFF.

About this clonotype: A much more abundant neighbour one base away suggests this may be a read error. The V gene is TRBV6-2 or TRBV6-3, the J gene TRBJ1-1, with a tentative D call TRBD1 (6 bases). Germline CDR1 MNHEY, CDR2 SVGEGT. V lost 5 bases and J lost 4, with 17 bases in between. The CDR3 runs 15 residues. CDR3 bases: TGTGCCAGCAGTGAATTAGGACAGACATGCACTGAAGCTTTCTTT. It specifies CASSELGQTCTEAFF.

This clonotype appeared a single time. With only one base between it and a far larger clone, this is likely a read error. J is TRBJ1-2 and V is TRBV2; D is ambiguous. Germline CDR1 and CDR2: SNHLY and FYNNEI. The length of the CDR3 is 16 residues. The CDR3 protein is CASSFSERLDLYCYTF. CDR3 DNA: TGTGCCAGCAGCTTTTCCGAACGGCTAGATCTCTATTGCTACACCTTC.

With regard to this clonotype: A much bigger clone sits one base away, suggesting this may be a read error. The rearrangement uses TRBV2 and TRBJ2-5; D might be TRBD2 (5 bases). The germline V gene encodes CDR1 SNHLY and CDR2 FYNNEI. CDR3 length: 14 residues. Trimming left V 7 bases short and J 4 bases short, with 16 bases between. The CDR3 loop is CASNLGGLRETQYF. CDR3 DNA sequence: TGTGCCAGCAATTTGGGCGGACTCCGAGAGACCCAGTACTTC. The full variable domain, in which reference TRBV2 and TRBJ2-5 provide the parts outside the CDR3, is EPEVTQTPSHQVTQMGQEVILRCVPISNHLYFYWYRQILGQKVEFLVSFYNNEISEKSEIFDDQFSVERPDGSNFTLKIRSTKLEDSAMYFCASNLGGLRETQYFGPGTRLLVL.

This clonotype was counted ten times or more. The J gene is TRBJ1-2, the V gene TRBV5-6; 7 positions agree with TRBD1. The CDR3 covers 14 residues. CDR1 is SGHDT and CDR2 is YYEEEE in the germline V gene. The V and J ends lost 5 bases and 5 bases, in that order; junction bases with no gene match: 9. The DNA for the CDR3 is TGTGCCAGCAGTTCCGGGACAGAGCTGTATGGCTACACCTTC. It is translated as CASSSGTELYGYTF.

The sample holds many counts of this clonotype. This sequence joins TRBV9 and TRBJ2-3; 9 bases are a match to TRBD2. The CDR3 runs to 14 residues. The V segment lost 6 bases and the J segment 5 bases; nucleotides outside the gene matches: 7. The germline V gene has CDR1 SGDLS and CDR2 YYNGEE. The CDR3 loop is CASTSGLAIDTQYF. CDR3 DNA: TGTGCCAGCACCAGCGGACTAGCGATAGATACGCAGTATTTT.

This clonotype was observed a handful of times. The rearrangement uses TRBV6-2 or TRBV6-3 and TRBJ1-2, with D possibly TRBD1 on 5 matching bases. The CDR3 totals 17 residues. Per the germline V gene, CDR1 is MNHEY and CDR2 is SVGEGT. The V end was cut by 3 bases, the J end by 0 bases, with 17 bases between. DNA of the CDR3: TGTGCCAGCAGTTATACACGCCGGGACTCACCTAACTATGGCTACACCTTC. It is translated as CASSYTRRDSPNYGYTF.

In this sample, this clonotype turned up many times. This chain connects TRBV15 to TRBJ2-5; D perhaps matches TRBD2 (6 bases). Trimming pared 5 bases from V and 5 bases from J, leaving 21 bases between. CDR3 length: 16 residues. CDR1 is LNHNV and CDR2 is YYDKDF in the germline V gene (reference sequence). The CDR3 DNA reads as TGTGCCACCAGCGGGGCGGGGTCGGTTGGTGACGAGACCCAGTACTTC. Its protein is CATSGAGSVGDETQYF. Combining the CDR3 with reference TRBV15 and TRBJ2-5 gives the whole variable domain DAMVIQNPRYQVTQFGKPVTLSCSQTLNHNVMYWYQQKSSQAPKLLFHYYDKDFNNEADTPDNFQSRRPNTSFCFLDIRSPGLGDTAMYLCATSGAGSVGDETQYFGPGTRLLVL.

As regards this clonotype: A much larger clone differs by one base, so this may be a read error. V usage is TRBV10-3 and J usage is TRBJ2-7; 7 positions match TRBD1. In germline, CDR1 is ENHRY, CDR2 SYGVKD. This CDR3 is 14 amino acids long. The CDR3 coding sequence is TGTACCATCAGGGGGACAGCGAGCTCCTACGAGCAGTACTTC. Translating it yields CTIRGTASSYEQYF.

In its sample, this clonotype was seen many times. The junction shows a germline mismatch at one end, possibly a read error. V is TRBV7-3 and J is TRBJ2-1, with 10 bases aligning to TRBD2. From germline, CDR1 is SGHTA and CDR2 FQGTGA. The CDR3 totals 14 residues. CDR3 sequence: CASSSPSWTSGRLF. CDR3 DNA: TGTGCCAGCAGCTCACCCAGCTGGACTAGCGGTAGACTCTTC.

This clonotype was counted ten times or more. This rearrangement joins TRBV30 to TRBJ2-6, with D unresolved. Trimming cost V 4 bases and J 0 bases, with 4 bases left between them. The CDR3 extends over 13 amino acids. Germline CDR1 is GTSNPN and CDR2 is SVGIG (reference sequence). The chain's CDR3 is CAWTYSGANVLTF. For the CDR3, the DNA is TGTGCCTGGACCTACTCTGGGGCCAACGTCCTGACTTTC.

Ten or more counts support this clonotype. The J gene is TRBJ2-7, the V gene TRBV6-1; TRBD1 matches at 10 bases. The germline V gene encodes CDR1 MNHNS and CDR2 SASEGT. The CDR3 contains 17 residues. Losses at the gene ends were 6 bases for V and 5 bases for J; bases not matched to a gene: 16. CDR3 nucleotide sequence: TGTGCCAGCAGGTCTAGATCTAACGACAGGGGGCGAAACGAGCAGTACTTC. Translation: CASRSRSNDRGRNEQYF.

Many counts were recorded for this clonotype. The genes are TRBV7-3 and TRBJ2-2; 8 bases match TRBD2. V lost 5 bases, J lost 0 bases, and 5 bases stayed unmatched. CDR3 length: 16 amino acids. Looked up from germline, CDR1 is SGHTA and CDR2 is FQGTGA. CDR3 in amino acids: CASSLAGGSNTGELFF. CDR3 DNA sequence: TGTGCCAGCAGCCTCGCGGGGGGCTCGAACACCGGGGAGCTGTTTTTT.

Concerning this clonotype: This may be a read error: a much more frequent sequence differs by one nucleotide. The chain combines TRBV30 with TRBJ1-4, with 7 positions matching TRBD1. The CDR3 runs to 14 residues. V lost 1 base to trimming and J lost 6 bases; unmatched junction nucleotides: 5. In germline, CDR1 is GTSNPN, CDR2 SVGIG (reference sequence). This CDR3 is CAWSEGGLHEKLFF. CDR3 sequence (DNA): TGTGCCTGGAGTGAAGGGGGCTTGCATGAAAAACTGTTTTTT.

Many counts were recorded for this clonotype. V gene TRBV6-2 or TRBV6-3 combines with J gene TRBJ2-7, with unresolved D. This CDR3 has 16 residues. CDR1 and CDR2 from the germline V gene are MNHEY and SVGEGT. V was clipped by 4 bases and J by 0 bases, with 16 bases between them. The CDR3 is CASSLAESFPSYEQYF. CDR3 coding DNA: TGTGCCAGCAGTTTGGCTGAGAGTTTCCCCTCCTACGAGCAGTACTTC.

On this clonotype itself: With a much larger clone just one base away, this may be a read error. This chain uses TRBV6-2 or TRBV6-3 with TRBJ2-3; 11 bases fit TRBD2. CDR1 is MNHEY, CDR2 SVGEGT, per germline. The J segment lost 3 bases and the V segment lost 5 bases, leaving 7 bases of the junction unmatched. The CDR3 consists of 16 residues. The CDR3 here is CASSGVSGGATDTQYF. Written as DNA, the CDR3 is TGTGCCAGCAGTGGGGTTAGCGGGGGGGCTACAGATACGCAGTATTTT.

As concerns this clonotype: Germline and junction disagree at one end, which may indicate a read error. The chain couples TRBV6-2 or TRBV6-3 to TRBJ1-1; D call uncertain. The CDR3 is 14 amino acids. Germline CDR1 and CDR2: MNHEY and SVGEGT. This CDR3 reads CASSYRAGGTGAFF. As DNA, the CDR3 is TGTGCCAGCAGTTATCGGGCGGGAGGCACTGGAGCTTTCTTT.

This clonotype was detected once. This likely reflects a read error, since a far larger clone is one base away. The V gene is TRBV6-9, the J gene TRBJ2-3, with D possibly being TRBD2 (5 bases). Trimming left V 3 bases short and J 2 bases short, with 15 bases between. Germline CDR1 is MNHGY and CDR2 is SVAAGI. The CDR3 extends over 16 amino acids. The CDR3 DNA reads as TGTGCCAGCAGTTACGTGCCAGCGGAATTCACAGATACGCAGTATTTT. Translating gives CASSYVPAEFTDTQYF.

The V gene is TRBV6-9, the J gene TRBJ1-2; no reliable D call. V lost 0 bases to trimming and J lost 6 bases, with 14 bases between them. Germline assignment: CDR1 MNHGY and CDR2 SVAAGI. This CDR3 spans 15 amino acids. In DNA, the CDR3 is TGTGCCAGCAGTTATTCTGCGGTACAAGGCAATGGCTACACCTTC. Its translation: CASSYSAVQGNGYTF.

This clonotype was detected ten times or more. The chain links TRBV5-1 to TRBJ2-7, with 9 bases identical to TRBD2. Trimming took 4 bases from V and 3 from J; bases not matched to a gene: 11. CDR3 length: 16 amino acids. CDR1 is SGHRS and CDR2 is YFSETQ in the germline V gene. The CDR3: CASSPQGAAGGYEQYF. The CDR3 nucleotides read TGCGCCAGCAGCCCCCAAGGGGCAGCGGGGGGCTACGAGCAGTACTTC.

As concerns this clonotype: The junction departs from germline at one end; a sequencing error may be responsible. The genes are TRBV5-1 and TRBJ2-1, with 10 bases aligning to TRBD1. The CDR3 is 16 residues long. Germline values: CDR1 SGHRS, CDR2 YFSETQ. Here the CDR3 DNA reads TGCGCCAGCAGCTCCCGACAGGGGGCGCAGGACGATGAGGAGTTCTTC. Encoded protein: CASSSRQGAQDDEEFF.

This clonotype has ten or more counts. The chain is built from TRBV4-1 and TRBJ1-1; D gene uncertain. V was cut by 0 bases and J by 5 bases, with 16 bases left in between. Germline lookup yields CDR1 MGHRA and CDR2 YSYEKL. This CDR3 spans 16 amino acids. Here the CDR3 reads CASSQDYVNRGTEAFF. The CDR3 bases are TGCGCCAGCAGCCAAGATTATGTAAACCGAGGGACTGAAGCTTTCTTT.

This clonotype showed up many times. The chain has TRBV20-1 and TRBJ2-1; D gene ambiguous. Germline values: CDR1 DFQATT, CDR2 SNEGSKA (reference sequence). This CDR3 is 14 amino acids long. V was trimmed by 0 bases and J by 7 bases, leaving 13 bases between them. DNA of the CDR3: TGCAGTGCTAGAGACATCATACAGAAGAATGAGCAGTTCTTC. Amino acid sequence: CSARDIIQKNEQFF.